The 20 T cell receptor beta chains in this list originate from one sample, sequenced in a study of T cell responses to AZD1222 COVID-19 vaccine. This table comes from immunoSEQ multiplex PCR, and its TCRdb copy is limited to in-frame clones, with some not included. The table shows about 170,000 clones, with more than 80% occurring only once. Sequences were derived from peripheral blood, sampled on day 0 of AZD1222 vaccination. The source is an adult in good health.

The chain employs TRBV18 and TRBJ1-1; unclear D gene. The CDR3 is 15 amino acids. Trimming removed 6 bases at V and 4 bases at J, with 18 bases between. CDR1 is KGHSH, CDR2 LQKENI, per germline. For the CDR3, the DNA is TGTGCCAGCTCCCCAGGTCTTAGGGAAGGCACTGAAGCTTTCTTT. It is translated as CASSPGLREGTEAFF.

V gene TRBV7-2 combines with J gene TRBJ2-1; D is perhaps TRBD1 (5 bases). The length of the CDR3 is 12 residues. Germline V gene data show CDR1 as SGHTA and CDR2 as FQGNSA. Between the trimmed V and J ends, which lost 6 bases and 15 bases, there was a span of 18 bases. CDR3 coding DNA: TGTGCCAGCAGTTCCACGTTGGGGCAGGTGTTCTTC. This sequence encodes CASSSTLGQVFF. Full variable domain (outside the CDR3, taken from reference TRBV7-2 and TRBJ2-1): GAGVSQSPSNKVTEKGKDVELRCDPISGHTALYWYRQSLGQGLEFLIYFQGNSAPDKSGLPSDRFSAERTGGSVSTLTIQRTQQEDSAVYLCASSSTLGQVFFGPGTRLTVL.

This clone was seen a single time. The genes are TRBV6-5 and TRBJ1-5, with D possibly being TRBD1 (6 bases). The CDR3 length is 14 residues. The ends were cut back, 6 bases at V and 0 bases at J, with 9 bases in the middle. Germline values: CDR1 MNHEY, CDR2 SVGAGI. The CDR3 protein is CASSRGDSNQPQHF. The CDR3, as DNA: TGTGCCAGCAGCAGGGGTGATAGCAATCAGCCCCAGCATTTT.

V usage is TRBV12-3 or TRBV12-4 and J usage is TRBJ2-7; no reliable D call. This CDR3 comprises 12 residues. The ends were cut back, 6 bases at V and 1 base at J, with 7 bases in the middle. The CDR3 spells CASSVWSYEQYF. CDR3 bases: TGTGCCAGCAGCGTGTGGTCCTACGAGCAGTACTTC.

This chain joins TRBV11-2 and TRBJ2-3; no definite D call. The CDR3 length is 11 residues. V was trimmed by 5 bases and J by 2 bases, leaving 2 bases between them. The germline V gene has CDR1 SGHAT and CDR2 FQNNGV. CDR3 loop: CASSITDTQYF. CDR3 DNA: TGTGCCAGCAGCATCACAGATACGCAGTATTTT.

J is TRBJ1-1 and V is TRBV10-3; D not certain. Germline V gene lookup returns CDR1 ENHRY and CDR2 SYGVKD. V was pared by 6 bases and J by 8 bases, with 10 bases between. The CDR3 contains 11 residues. The DNA of the CDR3 is TGTGCCATCAGCGACGTCAACGAAGCTTTCTTT. Its protein product is CAISDVNEAFF.

J is TRBJ2-7 and V is TRBV7-8; 7 nucleotides match TRBD1. CDR3 size: 15 residues. Losses at the gene ends were 0 bases for V and 2 bases for J; bases not matched to a gene: 4. The germline gives CDR1 SGHVS, CDR2 FQNEAQ. In nucleotides, the CDR3 is TGTGCCAGCAGCTTAGCCCGGACAGGTACCTACGAGCAGTACTTC. Translation: CASSLARTGTYEQYF.

The V gene is TRBV19, the J gene TRBJ1-2; maybe TRBD1 (5 bases). The CDR3 length is 13 residues. V was shortened by 7 bases and J by 6 bases, with 15 bases between the two germline ends. The germline V gene has CDR1 LNHDA and CDR2 SQIVND (reference sequence). The CDR3 sequence: CASNRDLRDGYTF. As DNA, the CDR3 is TGTGCCAGTAACCGGGACCTCAGGGATGGCTACACCTTC.

V and J are TRBV6-5 and TRBJ2-3; TRBD2 matches 8 bases. V shed 6 bases, J shed 6 bases, and the junction held 8 bases outside the gene matches. CDR1 is MNHEY, CDR2 SVGAGI, per germline. This CDR3 is 14 amino acids long. The CDR3 region is CASRYPGGSDTQYF. The CDR3 coding sequence is TGTGCCAGCAGGTACCCGGGGGGGAGTGATACGCAGTATTTT.

The chain couples TRBV7-9 to TRBJ2-7, with D perhaps TRBD1 (5 bases). Germline loops: CDR1 SEHNR, CDR2 FQNEAQ (reference sequence). The CDR3 runs 15 residues. With 7 bases removed from V and 2 bases from J, the gap between germline ends came to 18 bases. CDR3 sequence (DNA): TGTGCCAGCACCCCGGTAGGGGCAGGGCCCTACGAGCAGTACTTC. Amino acids: CASTPVGAGPYEQYF.

V gene TRBV2 combines with J gene TRBJ1-5; D unresolved. Germline-derived CDR1 and CDR2 are SNHLY and FYNNEI. This CDR3 contains 14 residues. Deletions cut 6 bases from V and 0 bases from J, with 9 bases between. The CDR3 loop is CASRRSSSNQPQHF. The CDR3 nucleotides read TGTGCCAGCAGAAGATCCAGTAGCAATCAGCCCCAGCATTTT.

The CDR3 sequence: CASSFGTGLLGATNEKLFF. CDR3 sequence (DNA): TGTGCCAGCAGTTTCGGGACAGGGTTGTTAGGAGCAACTAATGAAAAACTGTTTTTT. The chain has TRBV27 and TRBJ1-4; TRBD1 matches at 9 bases. Germline-derived CDR1 and CDR2 are MNHEY and SMNVEV (reference sequence). V shed 3 bases and J 0 bases; nucleotides not matched to a gene: 11. The CDR3 runs to 19 residues.

The gene calls are TRBV14 and TRBJ2-7; no reliable D call. The CDR3 contains 11 residues. Trimming shortened V by 0 bases and J by 4 bases, and 1 base separated the two germline ends. Germline assignment: CDR1 SGHDN and CDR2 FVKESK. CDR3 residues: CASSQEYEQYF. The CDR3, as DNA: TGTGCCAGCAGCCAAGAATACGAGCAGTACTTC.

The chain has TRBV5-5 and TRBJ1-1; 10 bases align to TRBD1. V shed 0 bases, J shed 4 bases, and the junction held 6 bases outside the gene matches. CDR1 SGHKS and CDR2 YYEKEE come from the germline V gene (reference sequence). This CDR3 has 16 residues. CDR3 nucleotide sequence: TGTGCCAGCAGCTTGGCTGATCGGACAGGGGGCACTGAAGCTTTCTTT. Its protein product is CASSLADRTGGTEAFF.

Here the CDR3 reads CASGGELKAFF. The CDR3 nucleotides read TGTGCCAGCGGGGGGGAATTGAAAGCTTTCTTT. The chain has TRBV5-8 and TRBJ1-1; weak D call: TRBD1 (5 bases). Germline V gives CDR1 SGHTS, CDR2 YDEGEE. The CDR3 is 11 residues long. V lost 7 bases, J lost 9 bases, and 13 bases lay in between.

The genes are TRBV29-1 and TRBJ1-1; no clear D. V dropped 4 bases and J dropped 0 bases, with 6 bases sitting between them. CDR3 length equals 12 residues. Germline CDR1 and CDR2: SQVTM and ANQGSEA. CDR3 in DNA: TGCAGCGTTGCCGTGCTGAACACTGAAGCTTTCTTT. This sequence encodes CSVAVLNTEAFF.

CDR3 in amino acids: CASSDRTSGRSNEQFF. CDR3 nucleotide sequence: TGCGCCAGCAGTGATCGGACTAGCGGGAGGAGCAATGAGCAGTTCTTC. This sequence joins TRBV10-2 and TRBJ2-1; 14 nucleotides agree with TRBD2. CDR1 is WSHSY, CDR2 SAAADI, per germline. Trimming took 3 bases from V and 6 from J; bases not matched to a gene: 4. This CDR3 contains 16 residues.

The chain is built from TRBV12-5 and TRBJ1-1, with D perhaps matching TRBD1 (6 bases). Per germline, CDR1 LGHNT and CDR2 FRNRAP. This CDR3 region has 17 residues. Between the trimmed V and J ends, which lost 2 bases and 1 base, there was a span of 17 bases. In nucleotides, the CDR3 is TGTGCTAGTGGTTTGCGCCTCTGGGGGGGGGCGAACACTGAAGCTTTCTTT. Protein sequence: CASGLRLWGGANTEAFF.

The genes are TRBV6-2 or TRBV6-3 and TRBJ2-3; 8 bases line up with TRBD2. Germline trimming cut 6 bases from V and 4 bases from J; bases unmatched to any gene: 3. This CDR3 region has 13 residues. Germline V gives CDR1 MNHEY, CDR2 SVGEGT. The CDR3 region is CASSGGVSDTQYF. The CDR3 DNA sequence: TGTGCCAGCAGCGGGGGGGTTTCAGATACGCAGTATTTT.

This chain links TRBV15 with TRBJ1-5; D is possibly TRBD1 (5 bases). CDR3 length: 13 amino acids. V was pared by 10 bases and J by 4 bases, with 14 bases between. Germline values: CDR1 LNHNV, CDR2 YYDKDF (reference sequence). The CDR3 DNA reads as TGTGCCATAGGGAGGGGCATAAATCAGCCCCAGCATTTT. This translates into CAIGRGINQPQHF.